This is a list of T cell receptor beta chains from one sample in a study of cytomegalovirus exposure and HLA in healthy donors. The data were produced by immunoSEQ multiplex PCR, yet TCRdb's version contains in-frame clones alone and is incomplete. This sample has approximately 190,000 clones; around four fifths occur once, and the top ten carry around 1.6%. The specimen was PBMCs. These receptors all come from a man aged 35-49 years in good health and CMV-seropositive. CDR3s include the opening cysteine and the closing phenylalanine or tryptophan. The D gene is left open where the match is weak. Clone size, where shown, is once, few, many, or a class for clones that have expanded.

>NA|TRBV7-9|once|TRBJ2-3|15
CASSLSQVSTDTQYF
TGTGCCAGCAGCTTAAGTCAGGTTAGCACAGATACGCAGTATTTT
>TRBD1|TRBV5-6|NA|TRBJ2-7|16
CASSLAGTGYDHEQYF
TGTGCCAGCAGCTTGGCCGGGACAGGCTACGACCACGAGCAGTACTTC
>NA|TRBV6-4|NA|TRBJ2-2|15
CASRHTGAPTGELFF
TGTGCCAGCAGACATACAGGAGCCCCAACCGGGGAGCTGTTTTTT
>NA|TRBV7-2|NA|TRBJ2-7|15
CASSSHPDSRYEQYF
TGTGCCAGCAGTTCCCACCCGGACTCGAGGTACGAGCAGTACTTC
>TRBD2|TRBV5-1|NA|TRBJ2-7|19
CASSLESGTSGRATYEQYF
TGCGCCAGCAGCTTGGAATCTGGGACTAGCGGGAGGGCCACCTACGAGCAGTACTTC
>TRBD2|TRBV6-5|NA|TRBJ2-7|15
CASSLTPGLALEQYF
TGTGCCAGCAGTCTAACCCCAGGACTAGCTCTCGAGCAGTACTTC
>TRBD1|TRBV29-1|NA|TRBJ2-4|11
CSVETGGIQYF
TGCAGCGTTGAAACAGGGGGCATTCAGTACTTC
>TRBD1|TRBV18|NA|TRBJ1-2|14
CASSPPQGDYGYTF
TGTGCCAGCTCACCACCCCAGGGGGACTATGGCTACACCTTC
>NA|TRBV11-2|NA|TRBJ2-5|11
CASSSRREQYF
TGTGCCAGCAGCTCCCGAAGAGAGCAGTACTTC
>NA|TRBV4-2|NA|TRBJ2-3|16
CASSQEGSSGTDTQYF
TGTGCCAGCAGCCAAGAAGGGAGTAGCGGCACAGATACGCAGTATTTT
>NA|TRBV30|NA|TRBJ1-2|12
CAWSVLARRYTF
TGTGCCTGGAGTGTACTAGCCCGAAGGTACACCTTC
>TRBD1|TRBV28|few|TRBJ2-7|14
CASSTRAGGLEQYF
TGTGCCAGCAGCACCAGGGCAGGGGGCCTCGAGCAGTACTTC
>NA|TRBV25-1|NA|TRBJ2-1|15
CASSGEVQVGNEQFF
TGTGCCAGCAGTGGGGAGGTACAGGTGGGCAATGAGCAGTTCTTC
>NA|TRBV28|NA|TRBJ1-2|14
CASSSTGHSLSYTF
TGTGCCAGCAGTTCGACCGGACACAGCCTAAGCTACACCTTC
>TRBD2|TRBV4-1|NA|TRBJ2-7|13
CASIGTSSYEQYF
TGCGCCAGCATAGGGACTAGCTCCTACGAGCAGTACTTC
>TRBD1|TRBV5-1|NA|TRBJ2-2|16
CASSTTGTGTLRELFF
TGCGCCAGCAGCACAACCGGGACAGGGACCCTCAGGGAGCTGTTTTTT
>NA|TRBV5-1|NA|TRBJ2-1|15
CASSLAGGRYNEQFF
TGCGCCAGCAGCTTGGCCGGAGGGCGGTACAATGAGCAGTTCTTC
>NA|TRBV6-5|NA|TRBJ1-5|13
CASSYSLNQPQHF
TGTGCCAGCAGTTACAGCCTCAATCAGCCCCAGCATTTT
>NA|TRBV5-4|NA|TRBJ2-5|16
CASSRGGERLQETQYF
TGTGCCAGCAGCCGCGGCGGCGAGCGGCTCCAAGAGACCCAGTACTTC
>TRBD2|TRBV4-3|once|TRBJ2-7|17
CASSQDPAPSGSTKQYF
TGCGCCAGCAGCCAAGATCCTGCGCCTAGCGGAAGTACGAAGCAGTACTTC
>TRBD1|TRBV11-2|NA|TRBJ2-7|15
CASRHNRGIGNEQYF
TGTGCCAGCAGACACAACAGGGGGATCGGCAACGAGCAGTACTTC
>NA|TRBV10-3|NA|TRBJ2-6|15
CVIGGPKSGANVLTF
TGTGTCATCGGAGGACCGAAGTCTGGGGCCAACGTCCTGACTTTC
>TRBD2|TRBV6-1|NA|TRBJ2-2|15
CAGGGLAGPTGELFF
TGTGCCGGGGGGGGCTTAGCGGGACCCACCGGGGAGCTGTTTTTT
>NA|TRBV2|few|TRBJ1-6|12
CASSADNSPLHF
TGTGCCAGCAGTGCCGATAATTCACCCCTCCACTTT
>TRBD1|TRBV11-2|NA|TRBJ1-3|15
CASSWTGEAGNTIYF
TGTGCCAGCAGCTGGACAGGGGAAGCCGGAAACACCATATATTTT
>NA|TRBV7-2|NA|TRBJ2-7|14
CASSLKGGTREQYF
TGTGCCAGCAGCTTAAAGGGAGGGACAAGAGAGCAGTACTTC
>NA|TRBV11-3|NA|TRBJ2-1|14
CASSKPGLNNEQFF
TGTGCCAGCAGCAAACCGGGACTTAACAATGAGCAGTTCTTC
>TRBD2|TRBV30|NA|TRBJ2-7|16
CAWRGLAGGPSYEQYF
TGTGCCTGGAGGGGACTAGCGGGAGGTCCATCCTACGAGCAGTACTTC
>NA|TRBV19|NA|TRBJ1-1|13
CASSILTNIEAFF
TGTGCCAGTAGTATATTAACTAACATTGAAGCTTTCTTT
>TRBD2|TRBV30|NA|TRBJ2-2|15
CACTSGSGGTGELFF
TGTGCCTGCACTAGCGGGAGCGGAGGCACCGGGGAGCTGTTTTTT
>NA|TRBV6-6|NA|TRBJ1-1|13
CASSYNRVTEAFF
TGTGCCAGCAGTTATAACAGGGTCACTGAAGCTTTCTTT
>NA|TRBV28|NA|TRBJ2-1|14
CASIFTGVNNEQFF
TGTGCCAGCATATTCACCGGGGTGAACAATGAGCAGTTCTTC
>TRBD2|TRBV5-1|NA|TRBJ2-3|15
CASSLAGGSANTQYF
TGCGCCAGCAGCTTGGCTGGCGGGAGTGCGAATACGCAGTATTTT
>TRBD1|TRBV5-4|NA|TRBJ2-1|15
CASSRGQGEVGEQFF
TGTGCCAGCAGCCGCGGACAGGGGGAGGTAGGTGAGCAGTTCTTC
>NA|TRBV30|NA|TRBJ2-7|13
CAWRGGTPGEQYF
TGTGCCTGGAGAGGCGGGACGCCGGGGGAGCAGTACTTC
>TRBD1|TRBV2|NA|TRBJ1-1|10
CASRQGVAFF
TGTGCCAGCAGACAGGGGGTAGCTTTCTTT
>NA|TRBV30|NA|TRBJ1-1|15
CAWRNPAGGNTEAFF
TGTGCCTGGAGAAACCCAGCGGGAGGGAACACTGAAGCTTTCTTT
>TRBD1|TRBV7-2|NA|TRBJ1-2|15
CASSFMGQGAYGYTF
TGTGCCAGCAGCTTCATGGGACAGGGGGCATATGGCTACACCTTC
>NA|TRBV4-3|NA|TRBJ1-4|15
CASSQVREAPEKLFF
TGCGCCAGCAGCCAAGTGAGGGAAGCCCCTGAAAAACTGTTTTTT
>NA|TRBV5-1|NA|TRBJ2-5|14
CASSLVSGQETQYF
TGCGCCAGCAGCTTGGTGTCAGGCCAAGAGACCCAGTACTTC
>NA|TRBV10-2|NA|TRBJ1-2|13
CASRAGNLDGYTF
TGCGCCAGCAGAGCCGGGAACCTCGATGGCTACACCTTC
>NA|TRBV11-2|NA|TRBJ2-6|13
CASRRYGANVLTF
TGTGCCAGCCGCCGGTATGGGGCCAACGTCCTGACTTTC
>TRBD1|TRBV25-1|NA|TRBJ2-2|17
CASSPSTGAGNTGELFF
TGTGCCAGCAGTCCCTCGACAGGGGCAGGTAATACCGGGGAGCTGTTTTTT
>TRBD2|TRBV2|NA|TRBJ2-3|19
CASIWVRLAGGTSTDTQYF
TGTGCCAGCATCTGGGTGAGACTAGCGGGAGGTACATCCACAGATACGCAGTATTTT
>NA|TRBV6-5|NA|TRBJ1-5|15
CASSSDRNSNQPQHF
TGTGCCAGCAGTAGCGACAGGAATAGCAATCAGCCCCAGCATTTT
>NA|TRBV4-1|once|TRBJ2-1|16
CASSQVLALRRNEQFF
TGCGCCAGCAGCCAAGTGTTAGCGCTTCGCCGGAATGAGCAGTTCTTC
>NA|TRBV19|few|TRBJ2-1|13
CASLRQVGAEQFF
TGTGCCAGTCTAAGACAGGTCGGGGCTGAGCAGTTCTTC
>TRBD2|TRBV5-1|NA|TRBJ2-1|14
CASSLGLAEDEQFF
TGCGCCAGCAGCTTGGGACTAGCTGAGGATGAGCAGTTCTTC
>NA|TRBV6-5|NA|TRBJ1-2|14
CASTMGDEGGGYTF
TGTGCCAGCACCATGGGGGACGAGGGGGGGGGCTACACCTTC